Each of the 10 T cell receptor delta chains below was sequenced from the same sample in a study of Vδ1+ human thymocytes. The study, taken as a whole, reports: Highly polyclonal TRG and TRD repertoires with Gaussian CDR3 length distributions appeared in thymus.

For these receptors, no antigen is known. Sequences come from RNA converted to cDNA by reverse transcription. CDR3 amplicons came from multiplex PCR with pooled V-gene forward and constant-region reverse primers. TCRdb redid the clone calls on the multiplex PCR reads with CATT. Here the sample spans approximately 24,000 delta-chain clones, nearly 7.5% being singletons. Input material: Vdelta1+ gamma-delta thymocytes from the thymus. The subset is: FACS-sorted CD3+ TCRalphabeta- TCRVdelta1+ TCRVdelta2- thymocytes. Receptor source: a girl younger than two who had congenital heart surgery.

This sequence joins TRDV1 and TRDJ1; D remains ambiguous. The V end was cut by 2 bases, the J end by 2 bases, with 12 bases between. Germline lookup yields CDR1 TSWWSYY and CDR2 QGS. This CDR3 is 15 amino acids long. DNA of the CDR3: TGTGCTCTTGGGGAAGTAGAGTCACCGACCGATAAACTCATCTTT. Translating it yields CALGEVESPTDKLIF.

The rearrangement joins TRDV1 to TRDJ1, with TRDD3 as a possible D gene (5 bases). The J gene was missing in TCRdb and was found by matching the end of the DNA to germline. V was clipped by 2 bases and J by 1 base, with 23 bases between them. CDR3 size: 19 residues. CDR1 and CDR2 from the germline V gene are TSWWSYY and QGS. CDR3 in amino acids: CALGEWGSVRSGGTDKLIF. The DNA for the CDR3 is TGTGCTCTTGGGGAATGGGGCTCCGTACGTTCGGGGGGCACCGATAAACTCATCTTT.

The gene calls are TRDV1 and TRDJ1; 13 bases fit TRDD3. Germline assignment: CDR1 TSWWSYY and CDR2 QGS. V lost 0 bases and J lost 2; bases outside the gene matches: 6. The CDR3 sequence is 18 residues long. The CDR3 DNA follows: TGTGCTCTTGGGGAACTATCACTGGGGGATACGCTAACCGATAAACTCATCTTT. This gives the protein CALGELSLGDTLTDKLIF.

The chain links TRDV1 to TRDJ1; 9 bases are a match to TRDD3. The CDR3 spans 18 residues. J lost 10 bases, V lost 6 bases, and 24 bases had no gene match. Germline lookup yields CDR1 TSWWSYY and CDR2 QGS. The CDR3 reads CALGPDSLPHLGDRRLIF. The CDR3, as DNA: TGTGCTCTTGGCCCAGATTCCCTTCCTCATCTGGGGGATCGGAGACTCATCTTT.

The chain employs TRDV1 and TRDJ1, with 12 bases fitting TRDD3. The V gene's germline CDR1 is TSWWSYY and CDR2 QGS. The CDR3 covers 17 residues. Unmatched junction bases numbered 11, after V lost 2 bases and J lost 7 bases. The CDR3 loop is CALGECPPWGIRGKLIF. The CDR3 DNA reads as TGTGCTCTTGGGGAATGTCCCCCCTGGGGGATACGGGGTAAACTCATCTTT.

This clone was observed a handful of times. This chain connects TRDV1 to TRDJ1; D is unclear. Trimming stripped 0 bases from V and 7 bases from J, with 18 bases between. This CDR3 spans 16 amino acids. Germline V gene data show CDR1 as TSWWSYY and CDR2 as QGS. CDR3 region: CALGELFWNPAPKLIF. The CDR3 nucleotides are TGTGCTCTTGGGGAACTTTTCTGGAACCCGGCTCCTAAACTCATCTTT.

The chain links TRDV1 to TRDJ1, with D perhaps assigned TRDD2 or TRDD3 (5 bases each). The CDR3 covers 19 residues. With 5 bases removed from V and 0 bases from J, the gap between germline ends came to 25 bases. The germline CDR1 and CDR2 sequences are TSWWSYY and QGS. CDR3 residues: CALGNLRSPDGVYTDKLIF. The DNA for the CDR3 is TGTGCTCTTGGGAACCTACGGTCACCAGATGGGGTGTACACCGATAAACTCATCTTT.

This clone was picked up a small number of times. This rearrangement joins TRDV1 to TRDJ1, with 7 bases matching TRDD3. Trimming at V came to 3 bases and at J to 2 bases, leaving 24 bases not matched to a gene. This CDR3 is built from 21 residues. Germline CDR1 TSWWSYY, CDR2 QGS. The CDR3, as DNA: TGTGCTCTTGGGGACCTGGGGTCCAACCAGGCAGGGGGATGTCAAACCGATAAACTCATCTTT. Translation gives CALGDLGSNQAGGCQTDKLIF.

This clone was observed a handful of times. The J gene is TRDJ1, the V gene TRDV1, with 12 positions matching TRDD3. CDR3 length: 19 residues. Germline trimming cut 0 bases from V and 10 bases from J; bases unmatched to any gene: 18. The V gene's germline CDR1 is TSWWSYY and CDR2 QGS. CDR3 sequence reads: CALGELADWGIPPYKGLIF. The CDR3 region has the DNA TGTGCTCTTGGGGAACTAGCCGACTGGGGGATACCCCCCTATAAAGGACTCATCTTT.

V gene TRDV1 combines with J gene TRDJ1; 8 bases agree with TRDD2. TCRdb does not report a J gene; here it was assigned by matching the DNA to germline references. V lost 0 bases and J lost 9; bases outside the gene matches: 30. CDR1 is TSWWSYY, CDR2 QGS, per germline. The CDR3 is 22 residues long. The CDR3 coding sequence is TGTGCTCTTGGGGAACTGCCGCTTCCTACGTGGGGATGCGCCGTAGTAGTGAGGGAACTCATCTTT. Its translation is CALGELPLPTWGCAVVVRELIF.